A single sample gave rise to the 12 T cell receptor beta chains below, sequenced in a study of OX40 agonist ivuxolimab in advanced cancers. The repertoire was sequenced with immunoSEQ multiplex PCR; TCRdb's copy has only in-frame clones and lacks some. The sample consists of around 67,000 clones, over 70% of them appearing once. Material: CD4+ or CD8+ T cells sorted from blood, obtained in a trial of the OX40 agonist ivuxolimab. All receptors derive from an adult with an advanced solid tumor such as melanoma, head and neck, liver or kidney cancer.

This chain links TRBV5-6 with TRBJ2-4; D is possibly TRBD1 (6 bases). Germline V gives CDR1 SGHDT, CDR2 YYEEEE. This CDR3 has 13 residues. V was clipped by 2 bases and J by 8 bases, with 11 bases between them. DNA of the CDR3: TGTGCCAGCAGCTTTCAACAGGGAGACATTCAGTACTTC. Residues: CASSFQQGDIQYF.

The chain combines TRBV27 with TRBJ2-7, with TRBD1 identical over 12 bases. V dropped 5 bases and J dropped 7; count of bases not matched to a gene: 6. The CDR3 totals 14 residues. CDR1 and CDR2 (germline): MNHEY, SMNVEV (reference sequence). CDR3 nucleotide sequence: TGTGCCAGCAGTCCGGGACAGGGGGCGAAAGAGCAGTACTTC. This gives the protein CASSPGQGAKEQYF.

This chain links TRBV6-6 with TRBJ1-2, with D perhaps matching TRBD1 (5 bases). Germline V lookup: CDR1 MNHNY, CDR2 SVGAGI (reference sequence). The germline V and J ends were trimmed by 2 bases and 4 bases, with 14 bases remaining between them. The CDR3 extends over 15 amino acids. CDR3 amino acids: CASSYEQGPSYGYTF. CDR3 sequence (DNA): TGTGCCAGCAGTTACGAGCAGGGCCCCTCCTATGGCTACACCTTC.

The CDR3 coding sequence is TGTGCCAGCAGCGAAAACCTCGGGTCCTACGAGCAGTACTTC. Protein: CASSENLGSYEQYF. V is TRBV9 and J is TRBJ2-5; no clear D gene. Judging by the DNA end, TRBJ2-7 fits better; the J call may be wrong. The CDR3 has 14 residues. Germline V gives CDR1 SGDLS, CDR2 YYNGEE.

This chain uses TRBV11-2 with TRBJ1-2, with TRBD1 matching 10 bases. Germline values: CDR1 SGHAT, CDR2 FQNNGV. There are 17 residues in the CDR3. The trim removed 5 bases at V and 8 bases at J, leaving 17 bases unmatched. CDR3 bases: TGTGCCAGCAGCCCCATGGGAACGACAGGGGGCGACGGAGGCTACACCTTC. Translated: CASSPMGTTGGDGGYTF.

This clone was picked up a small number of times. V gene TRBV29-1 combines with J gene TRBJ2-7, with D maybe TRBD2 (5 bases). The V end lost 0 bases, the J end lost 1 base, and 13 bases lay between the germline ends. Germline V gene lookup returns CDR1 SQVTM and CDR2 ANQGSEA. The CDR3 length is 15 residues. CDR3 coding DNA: TGCAGCGTTGAAGATTCGGGGTCCCATTCCTACGAGCAGTACTTC. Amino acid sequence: CSVEDSGSHSYEQYF.

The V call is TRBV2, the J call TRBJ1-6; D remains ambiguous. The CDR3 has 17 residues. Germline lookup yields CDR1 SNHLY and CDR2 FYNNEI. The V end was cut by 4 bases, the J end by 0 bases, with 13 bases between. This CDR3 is CASSVDPYSSYNSPLHF. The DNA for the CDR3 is TGTGCCAGCAGTGTCGACCCTTACAGCTCCTATAATTCACCCCTCCACTTT.

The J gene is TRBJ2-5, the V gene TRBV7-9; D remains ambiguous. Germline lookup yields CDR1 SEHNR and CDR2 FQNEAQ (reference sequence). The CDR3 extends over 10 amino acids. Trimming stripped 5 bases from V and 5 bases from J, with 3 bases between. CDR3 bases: TGTGCCAGCAGCCGGGAGACCCAGTACTTC. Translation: CASSRETQYF.

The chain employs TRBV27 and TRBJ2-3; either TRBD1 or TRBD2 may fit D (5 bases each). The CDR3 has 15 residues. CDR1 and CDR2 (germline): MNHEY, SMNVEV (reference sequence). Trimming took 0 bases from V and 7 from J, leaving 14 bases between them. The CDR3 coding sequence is TGTGCCAGCAGTTTATCGGACACGGGGACGTATACGCAGTATTTT. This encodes CASSLSDTGTYTQYF.

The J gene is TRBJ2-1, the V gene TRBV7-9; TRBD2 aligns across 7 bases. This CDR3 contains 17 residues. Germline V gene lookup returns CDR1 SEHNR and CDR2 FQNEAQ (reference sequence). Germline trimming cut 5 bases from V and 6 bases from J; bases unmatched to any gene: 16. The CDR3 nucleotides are TGTGCCAGCAGCGCGCGCTCAACGGGGGGAGGTAGCAATGAGCAGTTCTTC. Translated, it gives CASSARSTGGGSNEQFF.

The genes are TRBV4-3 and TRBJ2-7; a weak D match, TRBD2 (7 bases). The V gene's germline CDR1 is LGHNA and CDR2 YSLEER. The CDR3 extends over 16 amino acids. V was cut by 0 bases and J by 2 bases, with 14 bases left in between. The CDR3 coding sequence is TGCGCCAGCAGCCAAGATTCGGCGGGGGCCGCCTACGAGCAGTACTTC. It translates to CASSQDSAGAAYEQYF.

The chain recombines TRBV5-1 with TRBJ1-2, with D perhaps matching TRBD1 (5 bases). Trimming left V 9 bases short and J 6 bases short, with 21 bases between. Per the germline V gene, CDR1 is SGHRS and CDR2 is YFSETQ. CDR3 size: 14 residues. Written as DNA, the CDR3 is TGCGCCACTACCCGGGAAGATGGGGCAAATGGCTACACCTTC. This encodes CATTREDGANGYTF.